The 10 T cell receptor beta chains below all came from one sample that was sequenced in a study of chemoradiotherapy in HPV16-positive cancers. Sequenced by immunoSEQ multiplex PCR; TCRdb stores in-frame clones only, minus some. Of more than 10,000 clones listed, 80% to 90% are singletons. Specimen: blood, collected from a patient who underwent chemoradiotherapy. These receptors were obtained from a human donor with HPV-associated anogenital cancer.

This clone was recorded only once. The chain couples TRBV7-2 to TRBJ2-5, with unresolved D. With 2 bases removed from V and 8 bases from J, the gap between germline ends came to 6 bases. This CDR3 has 11 amino acids. Looked up from germline, CDR1 is SGHTA and CDR2 is FQGNSA. CDR3 DNA: TGTGCCAGCAGCTTACGCGCCACCCAGTACTTC. The encoded protein is CASSLRATQYF.

The chain couples TRBV7-9 to TRBJ1-1, with D unclear. The CDR3 loop spans 16 amino acids. Germline V gene lookup returns CDR1 SEHNR and CDR2 FQNEAQ (reference sequence). V lost 7 bases and J lost 4, with 22 bases in between. The CDR3 is CASTRSGGEASTEAFF. For the CDR3, the DNA is TGTGCCAGCACCCGTTCCGGTGGGGAGGCGTCCACTGAAGCTTTCTTT.

The V call is TRBV6-1, the J call TRBJ1-5; no reliable D call. Deletions cut 7 bases from V and 0 bases from J, with 10 bases between. This CDR3 spans 14 amino acids. Per germline, CDR1 MNHNS and CDR2 SASEGT. The CDR3 nucleotides read TGTGCCAGCACCCAAGTGAATAGCAATCAGCCCCAGCATTTT. It codes for CASTQVNSNQPQHF.

This clone is a singleton in its sample. This chain links TRBV15 with TRBJ1-5, with 8 nucleotides matching TRBD1. Per the germline V gene, CDR1 is LNHNV and CDR2 is YYDKDF (reference sequence). CDR3 length: 17 amino acids. Losses at the gene ends were 2 bases for V and 3 bases for J; bases not matched to a gene: 9. CDR3 in DNA: TGTGCCACCAGCAGAACAGGGGGAGTGGGATACAATCAGCCCCAGCATTTT. Translated: CATSRTGGVGYNQPQHF.

The gene calls are TRBV7-9 and TRBJ2-5; weak D call: TRBD1 (5 bases). Germline CDR1 and CDR2: SEHNR and FQNEAQ (reference sequence). Trimming shortened V by 4 bases and J by 4 bases, and 13 bases separated the two germline ends. The CDR3 is 14 residues long. The CDR3 DNA is TGTGCCAGCAGCTCCAGGGCATGGGTAGAGACCCAGTACTTC. Its translation: CASSSRAWVETQYF.

The rearrangement links TRBV5-5 to TRBJ2-7, with D hard to call. The V gene's germline CDR1 is SGHKS and CDR2 YYEKEE (reference sequence). This CDR3 has 13 residues. V lost 0 bases to trimming and J lost 3 bases, with 7 bases between them. CDR3 sequence reads: CASSLAQLYEQYF. CDR3 in DNA: TGTGCCAGCAGCTTGGCTCAGCTCTACGAGCAGTACTTC.

The V call is TRBV14, the J call TRBJ1-3; no firm D call. The CDR3 covers 15 residues. CDR1 and CDR2 (germline): SGHDN, FVKESK. V lost 4 bases, J lost 0 bases, and 10 bases lay in between. The CDR3 coding sequence is TGTGCCAGCAGCCGGCCCGGGAACTCTGGAAACACCATATATTTT. Protein sequence: CASSRPGNSGNTIYF.

The rearrangement joins TRBV7-3 to TRBJ2-1, with 11 bases aligning to TRBD2. J was trimmed by 6 bases and V by 3 bases; bases with no gene match: 4. Germline lookup yields CDR1 SGHTA and CDR2 FQGTGA. The CDR3 spans 15 residues. In DNA form, the CDR3 reads TGTGCCAGCAGCTTTAGCGGGGGGGCCCCCAATGAGCAGTTCTTC. Translating it yields CASSFSGGAPNEQFF.

V is TRBV18 and J is TRBJ1-2; D uncertain. Trimming stripped 2 bases from V and 1 base from J, with 11 bases between. CDR1 is KGHSH and CDR2 is LQKENI in the germline V gene. The CDR3 is 15 amino acids. Here the CDR3 DNA reads TGTGCCAGCTCACCAGCGATGACGGATAACTATGGCTACACCTTC. This gives the protein CASSPAMTDNYGYTF.

The chain links TRBV6-5 to TRBJ2-5, with 8 bases matching TRBD2. Per the germline V gene, CDR1 is MNHEY and CDR2 is SVGAGI. The ends lost 7 bases at V and 5 bases at J; junction bases unmatched: 9. The CDR3 runs to 14 residues. CDR3 amino acids: CASTPEGGGETQYF. CDR3 DNA: TGTGCCAGCACTCCCGAGGGCGGGGGGGAGACCCAGTACTTC.